This T cell receptor beta chain was retrieved from a study of blood T cell repertoires in COVID-19. The assay was immunoSEQ multiplex PCR, and TCRdb's table has in-frame clones only and misses some. This sample has around 130,000 clones, with about four fifths found just once. With 4 bases clipped from V and 3 bases from J, the junction kept 6 bases outside the gene matches. The CDR3 has 13 amino acids. The germline V gene encodes CDR1 SQVTM and CDR2 ANQGSEA. This sequence joins TRBV29-1 and TRBJ2-7, with 7 positions matching TRBD1. Sequenced input: peripheral blood. The sequence was obtained from a man aged 35-49 years with active or convalescent COVID-19. CDR3 coding DNA: TGCAGCGTTGGGTGGGCAGGGGGCTACGAGCAGTACTTC. As protein: CSVGWAGGYEQYF.